Listed here is a single TCR beta chain. Its antigen is undetermined. Healthy donors of bone marrow made up the group. 60 Vbeta and 13 Jbeta primers were used in PCR. Authors' methods: The authors later counted around 80 million unique TCR beta chains, approximately 12 million of them shared. TCRdb keeps only in-frame clones here, not all; method: immunoSEQ multiplex PCR. V and J calls and clone size come straight from that table; D and trimming were deduced from the DNA. The sample yields some 200,000 clones, roughly four fifths seen once. The data are from a study of cytomegalovirus exposure and HLA in healthy donors. Study overall: Previous work identified 100 million or so unique TCR beta sequences from roughly 170 million T cells. General study points: Associated with HLA alleles at 0.05 false discovery rate in a later analysis were over 15,000 TCR beta sequences.

The V end was cut by 6 bases, the J end by 1 base, with 10 bases between. Germline values: CDR1 MDHEN, CDR2 SYDVKM. CDR3 size: 13 residues. The sequencing input was PBMCs. The rearrangement joins TRBV28 to TRBJ2-7; D gene uncertain. This clonotype originated in a man over 45 in good health and CMV-seronegative. The CDR3: CASRPTESYEQYF. The CDR3 nucleotides read TGTGCCAGCAGGCCTACAGAATCCTACGAGCAGTACTTC.